This TCR beta chain was captured by sequencing in a study of T cell responses to AZD1222 COVID-19 vaccine. General study results and limits: There were vaccine-associated CD4 TCRs across spike, dominant at 160-218 and 743-854.

This clone was recorded only once. Its matching antigen is unknown. The CDR3 covers 15 residues. Germline V CDR1 and CDR2: SGHRS, YFSETQ. Trimming took 0 bases from V and 4 from J, leaving 13 bases between them. Produced via immunoSEQ multiplex PCR; TCRdb's table is partial and in-frame only. The sample consists of about 140,000 clones, approximately 88% of them appearing once. This receptor was taken from an adult who received the MenACWY meningococcal vaccine as a control. Sample: peripheral blood, taken 28 days after the second dose of the MenACWY control vaccine. The gene calls are TRBV5-1 and TRBJ2-5; possible D gene TRBD2, 5 bases. CDR3 sequence: CASSLGGPEGETQYF. In DNA, the CDR3 is TGCGCCAGCAGCTTGGGCGGGCCCGAGGGAGAGACCCAGTACTTC.